A selection of T cell receptor beta chains follows, all from one sample in a study of vaccination effects on CD4 cells after COVID-19. Their antigens remain unidentified. Generated by immunoSEQ multiplex PCR, the TCRdb table keeps only in-frame clones and is missing some. The sample carries more than 13,000 clones, more than 65% recorded once. Here the sequenced sample was CD4+ T cells from PBMCs cultured with HCoV-NL63 spike peptides, taken after COVID-19 vaccination. The receptor set was obtained from a human donor who received a COVID-19 vaccine. Both conserved end residues are part of each CDR3. Fields, in order: J gene, V gene, clone size, D gene, CDR3 protein, CDR3 DNA. The D gene is left open where the match is weak. Some rows mark clone size as missing; the rest say once, few, many or name a class of expanded clone.

J gene: TRBJ2-1
V gene: TRBV4-3
clone size: NA
D gene: TRBD2
CDR3 protein: CASSPLLAGAYNEQFF
CDR3 DNA: TGCGCCAGCAGCCCCCTACTAGCGGGGGCTTACAATGAGCAGTTCTTC

J gene: TRBJ1-2
V gene: TRBV12-3/TRBV12-4
clone size: NA
D gene: NA
CDR3 protein: CASSPGFYGYTF
CDR3 DNA: TGTGCCAGCAGCCCAGGTTTCTATGGCTACACCTTC

J gene: TRBJ2-7
V gene: TRBV11-2
clone size: NA
D gene: TRBD2
CDR3 protein: CASSLDWTRASYEQYF
CDR3 DNA: TGTGCCAGCAGCTTAGACTGGACTAGGGCCTCCTACGAGCAGTACTTC

J gene: TRBJ1-2
V gene: TRBV19
clone size: few
D gene: TRBD1
CDR3 protein: CASSVTGTAINGYTF
CDR3 DNA: TGTGCCAGTAGTGTAACCGGGACAGCCATCAACGGCTACACCTTC

J gene: TRBJ1-5
V gene: TRBV7-9
clone size: few
D gene: NA
CDR3 protein: CASSSQGNQPQHF
CDR3 DNA: TGTGCCAGCAGCTCCCAGGGGAATCAGCCCCAGCATTTT

J gene: TRBJ2-3
V gene: TRBV2
clone size: NA
D gene: NA
CDR3 protein: CASSEVASFTDTQYF
CDR3 DNA: TGTGCCAGCAGTGAAGTAGCGAGTTTCACAGATACGCAGTATTTT

J gene: TRBJ2-2
V gene: TRBV12-3/TRBV12-4
clone size: NA
D gene: TRBD1
CDR3 protein: CASRTGGGELFF
CDR3 DNA: TGTGCCAGCAGGACAGGGGGCGGGGAGCTGTTTTTT

J gene: TRBJ1-1
V gene: TRBV3-1/TRBV3-2
clone size: NA
D gene: NA
CDR3 protein: CASSLTIRAPNTEAFF
CDR3 DNA: TGTGCCAGCAGCCTTACTATCAGGGCCCCGAACACTGAAGCTTTCTTT

J gene: TRBJ2-1
V gene: TRBV5-4
clone size: few
D gene: NA
CDR3 protein: CASSPSPRDKTYNEQFF
CDR3 DNA: TGTGCCAGCAGCCCGTCCCCCCGGGACAAAACTTACAATGAGCAGTTCTTC

J gene: TRBJ2-1
V gene: TRBV4-1
clone size: NA
D gene: TRBD1
CDR3 protein: CASSQVAGGLSYNEQFF
CDR3 DNA: TGCGCCAGCAGCCAAGTGGCAGGGGGCCTCTCCTACAATGAGCAGTTCTTC